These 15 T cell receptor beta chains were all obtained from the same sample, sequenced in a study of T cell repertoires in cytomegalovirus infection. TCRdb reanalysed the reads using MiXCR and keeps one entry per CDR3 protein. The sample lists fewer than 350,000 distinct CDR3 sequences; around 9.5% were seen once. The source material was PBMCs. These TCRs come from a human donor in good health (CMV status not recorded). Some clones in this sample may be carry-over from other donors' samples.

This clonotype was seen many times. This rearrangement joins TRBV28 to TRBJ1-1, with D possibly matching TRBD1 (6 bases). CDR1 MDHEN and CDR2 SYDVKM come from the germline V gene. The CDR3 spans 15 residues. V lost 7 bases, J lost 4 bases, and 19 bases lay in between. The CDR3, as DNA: TGTGCCAGCACCCCTTTTACGGGGGGCGTCACTGAAGCTTTCTTT. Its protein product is CASTPFTGGVTEAFF.

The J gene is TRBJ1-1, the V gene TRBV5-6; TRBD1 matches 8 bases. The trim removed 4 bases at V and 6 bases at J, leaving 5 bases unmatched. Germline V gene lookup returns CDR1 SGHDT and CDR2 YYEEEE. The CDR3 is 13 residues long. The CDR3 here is CASSRTGLAEAFF. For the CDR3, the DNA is TGTGCCAGCAGCAGGACAGGGTTGGCTGAAGCTTTCTTT.

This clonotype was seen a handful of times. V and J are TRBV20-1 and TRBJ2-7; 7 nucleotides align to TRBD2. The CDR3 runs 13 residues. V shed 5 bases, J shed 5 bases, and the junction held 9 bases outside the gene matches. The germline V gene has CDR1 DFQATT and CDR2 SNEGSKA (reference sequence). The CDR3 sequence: CSAPAGTTNEQYF. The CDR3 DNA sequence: TGCAGTGCTCCTGCCGGGACTACCAACGAGCAGTACTTC.

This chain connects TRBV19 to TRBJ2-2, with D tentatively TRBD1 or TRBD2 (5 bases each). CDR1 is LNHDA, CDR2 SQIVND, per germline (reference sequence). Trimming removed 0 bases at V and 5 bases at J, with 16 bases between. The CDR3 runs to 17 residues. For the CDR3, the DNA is TGTGCCAGTAGTATAGATCAGGGTCTAGCCGGTACCGGGGAGCTGTTTTTT. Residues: CASSIDQGLAGTGELFF.

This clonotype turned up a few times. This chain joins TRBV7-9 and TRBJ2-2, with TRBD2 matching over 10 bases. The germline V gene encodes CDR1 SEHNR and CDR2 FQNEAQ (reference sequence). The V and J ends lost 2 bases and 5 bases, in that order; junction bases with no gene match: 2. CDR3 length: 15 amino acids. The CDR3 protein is CASSLTAGGTGELFF. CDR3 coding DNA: TGTGCCAGCAGCTTAACAGCGGGAGGGACCGGGGAGCTGTTTTTT.

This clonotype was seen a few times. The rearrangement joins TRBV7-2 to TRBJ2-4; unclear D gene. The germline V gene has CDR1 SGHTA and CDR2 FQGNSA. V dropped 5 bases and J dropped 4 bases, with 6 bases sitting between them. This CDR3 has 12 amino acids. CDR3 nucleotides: TGTGCCAGCAGCGCTCAGAAAAACATTCAGTACTTC. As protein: CASSAQKNIQYF.

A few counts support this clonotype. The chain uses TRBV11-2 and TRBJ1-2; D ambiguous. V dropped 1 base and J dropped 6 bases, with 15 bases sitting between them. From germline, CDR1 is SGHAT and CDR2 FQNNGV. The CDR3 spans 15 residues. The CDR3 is CASSLVGMGVHGYTF. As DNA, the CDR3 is TGTGCCAGCAGCTTAGTAGGGATGGGAGTTCATGGCTACACCTTC.

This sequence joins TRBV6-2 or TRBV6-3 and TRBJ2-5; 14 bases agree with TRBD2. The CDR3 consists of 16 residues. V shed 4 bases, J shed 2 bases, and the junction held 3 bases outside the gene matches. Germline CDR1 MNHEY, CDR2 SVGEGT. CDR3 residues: CASSFGLAGGQETQYF. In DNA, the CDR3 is TGTGCCAGCAGTTTCGGACTAGCGGGGGGACAAGAGACCCAGTACTTC.

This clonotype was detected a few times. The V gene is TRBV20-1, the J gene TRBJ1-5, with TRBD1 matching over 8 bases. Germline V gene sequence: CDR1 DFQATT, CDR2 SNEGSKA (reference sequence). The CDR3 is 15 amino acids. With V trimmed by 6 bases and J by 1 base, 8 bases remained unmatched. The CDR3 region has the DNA TGCAGTGCGGGCGGGTACAGGGGGAGCAATCAGCCCCAGCATTTT. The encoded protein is CSAGGYRGSNQPQHF.

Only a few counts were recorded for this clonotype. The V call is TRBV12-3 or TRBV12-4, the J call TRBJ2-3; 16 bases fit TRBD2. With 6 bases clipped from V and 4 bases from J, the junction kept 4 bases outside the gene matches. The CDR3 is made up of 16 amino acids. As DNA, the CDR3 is TGTGCCAGCAGCCTGGGGACTAGCGGGGGGGCAGATACGCAGTATTTT. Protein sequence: CASSLGTSGGADTQYF.

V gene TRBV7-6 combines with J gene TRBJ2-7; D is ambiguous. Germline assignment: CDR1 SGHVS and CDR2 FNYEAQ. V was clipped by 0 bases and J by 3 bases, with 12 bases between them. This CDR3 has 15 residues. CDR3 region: CASSLARALGYEQYF. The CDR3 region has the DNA TGTGCCAGCAGCTTAGCCCGAGCCCTGGGCTACGAGCAGTACTTC.

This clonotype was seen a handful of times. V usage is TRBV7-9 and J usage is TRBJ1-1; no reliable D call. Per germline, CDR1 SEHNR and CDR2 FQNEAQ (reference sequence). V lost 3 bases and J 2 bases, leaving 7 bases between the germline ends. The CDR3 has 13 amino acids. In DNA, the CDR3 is TGTGCCAGCAGCTTTGGCTCAAACACTGAAGCTTTCTTT. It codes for CASSFGSNTEAFF.

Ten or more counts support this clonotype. The CDR3 loop is CASSPGTRGTGNTIYF. The CDR3 nucleotides read TGTGCCAGCAGCCCCGGGACCCGGGGCACTGGAAACACCATATATTTT. The chain has TRBV7-8 and TRBJ1-3, with D possibly TRBD1 on 5 matching bases. The V gene's germline CDR1 is SGHVS and CDR2 FQNEAQ. The ends were cut back, 5 bases at V and 2 bases at J, with 16 bases in the middle. The CDR3 length is 16 residues.

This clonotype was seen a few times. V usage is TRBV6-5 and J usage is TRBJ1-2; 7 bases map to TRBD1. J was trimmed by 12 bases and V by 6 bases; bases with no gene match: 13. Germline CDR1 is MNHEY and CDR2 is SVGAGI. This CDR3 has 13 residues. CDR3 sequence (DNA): TGTGCCAGCAGGTCCGTCGGGACAGCTAAAAACACCTTC. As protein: CASRSVGTAKNTF.

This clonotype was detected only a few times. The CDR3 DNA is TGTGCCAGCAAGGATCAGTCCTACGAGCAGTACTTC. It encodes CASKDQSYEQYF. The J gene is TRBJ2-7, the V gene TRBV6-2 or TRBV6-3; D remains ambiguous. Looked up from germline, CDR1 is MNHEY and CDR2 is SVGEGT. The CDR3 is made up of 12 amino acids. Deletions cut 7 bases from V and 1 base from J, with 8 bases between.